This TCR beta chain was identified in a study of T-cell memory formation after mild COVID-19. Via MiXCR, TCRdb re-called the 5' RACE reads, giving one row per CDR3 protein. Among 100,000 to 120,000 distinct CDR3 sequences listed, 15% to 20% were seen once. Comments on this clonotype: Its cognate antigen is unknown. Its ends do not fully match the called genes, so a read error is possible.

Overall study results and limits: Whether second-wave clones peaking at day 37 were SARS-CoV-2 specific went unconfirmed.

Germline V lookup: CDR1 LNHDA, CDR2 SQIVND (reference sequence). This CDR3 region has 14 residues. This receptor was obtained from a man aged 18-30 years who had mild COVID-19 (a few samples of this study predate the infection). Cell type and time point are not known. The chain carries TRBV19 and TRBJ1-2; D unclear. The sample comprised PBMCs or a T cell subset sorted from them (not recorded which). The CDR3 loop reads CASSNPPHSYDYTF. As DNA, the CDR3 is TGTGCCAGTAGTAATCCACCGCACTCCTATGACTACACCTTC.